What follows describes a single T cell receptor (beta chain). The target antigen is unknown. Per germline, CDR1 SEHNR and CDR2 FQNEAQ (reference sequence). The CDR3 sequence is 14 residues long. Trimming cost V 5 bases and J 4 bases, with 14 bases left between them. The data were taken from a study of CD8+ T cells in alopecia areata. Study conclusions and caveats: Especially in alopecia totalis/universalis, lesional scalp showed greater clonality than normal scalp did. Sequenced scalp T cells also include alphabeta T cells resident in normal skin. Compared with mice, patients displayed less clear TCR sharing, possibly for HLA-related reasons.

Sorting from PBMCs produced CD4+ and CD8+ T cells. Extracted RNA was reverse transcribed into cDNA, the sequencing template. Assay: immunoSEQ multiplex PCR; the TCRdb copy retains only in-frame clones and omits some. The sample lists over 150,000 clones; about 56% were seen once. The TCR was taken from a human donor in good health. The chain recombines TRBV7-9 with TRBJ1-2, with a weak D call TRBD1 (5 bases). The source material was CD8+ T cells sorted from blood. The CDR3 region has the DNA TGTGCCAGCAGCCCGAGTGACAGATCCTATGGCTACACCTTC. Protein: CASSPSDRSYGYTF.